This T cell receptor beta chain was profiled in a study of Ad26.COV2.S vaccination and SARS-CoV-2 variants (dated by TCRdb to the early 2020s). Turning to the overall study: Vaccine-arm donors came from COV1001, a multicentre, randomized, double-blind, placebo-controlled phase I-IIa trial of Ad26.COV2.S in healthy adults. Dosing of Ad26.COV2.S was intramuscular, at either 5x10^10 or 1x10^11 viral particles, delivered as one shot or as two shots spaced 56 days apart. TCRbeta repertoire sequencing was used to assess the specificity and breadth of SARS-CoV-2-reactive T cell receptors after Ad26.COV2.S vaccination. A total of approximately 30 samples were included in the TCR-sequenced set, comprising about 20 Ad26.COV2.S vaccine recipients, 5 placebo recipients and 8 SARS-CoV-2 convalescent individuals. Participants in the trial were split at random into five groups of five each, receiving low-dose or high-dose Ad26.COV2.S once or twice, or else placebo on both occasions. Investigators did not know the trial group allocation while performing experiments and assessing outcomes. Points the paper makes about the study in general: The study was not powered to compare responses between vaccine doses or regimens. Vaccine and placebo recipients had comparable non-spike TCR breadth, which fits with the vaccine containing only spike. Ad26.COV2.S recipients had higher spike-specific TCR breadth than placebo recipients (P = 0.0014). The authors noted that total T cell responses may have been underestimated by the TCR breadth and depth analyses. After vaccination, spike-specific CD8+ and CD4+ T cell responses were reported to show substantial breadth.

The immunoSEQ Assay was the method used to sequence TCRbeta CDR3 regions. After extraction, genomic DNA underwent amplification by bias-controlled multiplex PCR, followed by high-throughput sequencing. In the paper's pipeline: To quantify the absolute abundance of every unique TCRbeta CDR3 region, sequences were collapsed and filtered. T cell fraction was estimated by normalizing TCRbeta template counts to usable DNA, with usable DNA measured through amplification of reference genes found in all nucleated cells. Repertoire TCRs were annotated as SARS-CoV-2-specific when V gene, CDR3 amino acid sequence and J gene were exactly matched to a known reactive TCR set. The reference SARS-CoV-2 TCR set was derived from MIRA and filtered for enrichment in COVID-19-positive ImmuneCODE repertoires, a step that removed public or cross-reactive TCRs. Based on the MIRA antigens, annotated TCRs were further analysed at the level of specific ORF or position within ORF. Depth was the summed frequency of annotated unique rearrangements, while breadth was defined as annotated unique rearrangements over total unique productive rearrangements. Two-sided Wilcoxon rank-sum tests were used to compare TCR breadth between groups. TCRdb's version of the immuneACCESS table is confined to in-frame rearrangements and falls short of the full clone set. An unresolved V gene accounts for under half of the shortfall where checked; the remainder is of unknown origin. That table is the source of V, J and clone size, and D and trimming were worked out from the DNA. In this sample the table shows 400,000 to 500,000 clones, 75% to 90% of which occur a single time. Approximately 2.5% of the sample belongs to the ten largest clones.

The meaning of the sample's treatment or condition label: 15 to 20 received Ad26.COV2.S at low or high dose, single or two shots; about five received placebo; per-sample allocation not given. Repertoires of vaccine and placebo recipients were sequenced from samples collected on day 63 after the first injection. Cohort 1b enrolled 20 to 30 adults aged 18-55 years at a single site in Boston, USA, between 29 July and 7 August 2020. Ad26.COV2.S consisted of a replication-incompetent adenovirus type 26 vector by which a prefusion-stabilized SARS-CoV-2 spike protein from the original Wuhan strain was expressed. As for this clone: What antigen it recognizes has not been identified. No much larger clonotype is one base removed from it; base qualities were not supplied.

The CDR3 spans 12 residues, from the cysteine through the phenylalanine. The read is trimmed to its CDR3 DNA, 36 bases read in frame from base 1. V was cut back by 3 bases and J by 5 bases, leaving a gap of 7 bases between them. CDR1 and CDR2 were assigned from the germline V gene as MDHEN and SYDVKM. The rearranged chain carries TRBV28 and TRBJ1-1; no confident D gene assignment can be made. This sequence originates from a person between 18 and 60 years old who received the Ad26.COV2.S COVID-19 vaccine or a placebo. The specimen was peripheral blood, collected in a trial of Ad26.COV2.S vaccine versus placebo. The DNA sequence is given as TGTGCCAGCAGTTTGGGTAGGACTGAAGCTTTCTTT. This is translated as CASSLGRTEAFF.